The rows below give T cell receptor beta chains drawn from one sample of a study of CD8 T cells in ankylosing spondylitis. In TCRdb, the 5' RACE reads were re-called with MiXCR into one record per CDR3 protein. This sample has about 42,000 distinct CDR3 sequences, with 2.7% found just once. The source material was blood, either unsorted or a sorted T cell fraction (not recorded which). The source of these receptors is a male donor with ankylosing spondylitis or in good health (not recorded which). Each CDR3 is given with its conserved first and last residue. The D gene is left open where the match is weak. Each size is once, few, many, or a class for an expanded clone.

DNA: TGTGCCAGCAGCGGCCGGACGGACCGGTTGGATGGCTACACCTTC; CDR3: CASSGRTDRLDGYTF; D: -; J: TRBJ1-2; size: many; V: TRBV9
DNA: TGTGCCAGCGCCACGACTAGCGGGACACAGGAGACCCAGTACTTC; CDR3: CASATTSGTQETQYF; D: TRBD2; J: TRBJ2-5; size: many; V: TRBV9
DNA: TGTGCCAGCAGCGTAGCGGGTTCCTACGAGCAGTACTTC; CDR3: CASSVAGSYEQYF; D: -; J: TRBJ2-7; size: many; V: TRBV9
DNA: TGTGCCAGCAGCGCCCTCGGGGGGACTAGCGGTTACAATGAGCAGTTCTTC; CDR3: CASSALGGTSGYNEQFF; D: TRBD2; J: TRBJ2-1; size: many; V: TRBV9
DNA: TGTGCCAGCAGCGTAGGACAGGGCCTAGGCTCCTACGAGCAGTACTTC; CDR3: CASSVGQGLGSYEQYF; D: TRBD1; J: TRBJ2-7; size: many; V: TRBV9
DNA: TGTGCCAGCAGCCGGGCGGCTGGGCAGCGCTCCTATAATTCACCCCTCCACTTT; CDR3: CASSRAAGQRSYNSPLHF; D: -; J: TRBJ1-6; size: many; V: TRBV9
DNA: TGTGCCAGCAGCCTCGCAAGGGATAACTATGGCTACACCTTC; CDR3: CASSLARDNYGYTF; D: -; J: TRBJ1-2; size: many; V: TRBV9
DNA: TGTGCCAGCAGCGCACTCCGGGACAGCTCTCAAGAGACCCAGTACTTC; CDR3: CASSALRDSSQETQYF; D: TRBD1; J: TRBJ2-5; size: few; V: TRBV9
DNA: TGTGCCAGCAGCGTAGGGGGGGCCACCAACTATGGCTACACCTTC; CDR3: CASSVGGATNYGYTF; D: -; J: TRBJ1-2; size: few; V: TRBV9
DNA: TGTGCCAGCAGCGTAGAGACTAGCGGGAGGGCCACAGATACGCAGTATTTT; CDR3: CASSVETSGRATDTQYF; D: TRBD2; J: TRBJ2-3; size: many; V: TRBV9
DNA: TGTGCCAGCAGCGTCCGGACAGGGGCACGTAGGGGAGAGACCCAGTACTTC; CDR3: CASSVRTGARRGETQYF; D: TRBD1; J: TRBJ2-5; size: many; V: TRBV9
DNA: TGTGCCAGCAGCGGTGGGGCAGGGGCTCAGCCCCAGCATTTT; CDR3: CASSGGAGAQPQHF; D: -; J: TRBJ1-5; size: many; V: TRBV9
DNA: TGTGCCAGCAGCGTAGACGCCGACAGGAGGAACATTCAGTACTTC; CDR3: CASSVDADRRNIQYF; D: -; J: TRBJ2-4; size: many; V: TRBV9
DNA: TGTGCCAGCAGCGTAGACCGCAAGGGGACGAACACTGAAGCTTTCTTT; CDR3: CASSVDRKGTNTEAFF; D: -; J: TRBJ1-1; size: many; V: TRBV9
DNA: TGTGCCAGCAGCGTACGCCAGGGTCCCTATGAGCAGTTCTTC; CDR3: CASSVRQGPYEQFF; D: -; J: TRBJ2-1; size: many; V: TRBV9
DNA: TGTGCCAGCAGCGTAGGTGTGGGAGGGCAGTACGAGCAGTACTTC; CDR3: CASSVGVGGQYEQYF; D: TRBD2; J: TRBJ2-7; size: many; V: TRBV9
DNA: TGTGCCAGCAGCGTAGGACTTGGTCAAGAGACCCAGTACTTC; CDR3: CASSVGLGQETQYF; D: -; J: TRBJ2-5; size: many; V: TRBV9